Listed below are T cell receptor beta chains from one sample, sequenced in a study of T cells in localized non-small cell lung cancer. The data were produced by immunoSEQ multiplex PCR, yet TCRdb's version contains in-frame clones alone and is incomplete. The data hold some 90,000 clones, with over 80% observed a single time. The material was peripheral blood, obtained before any cancer treatment. The receptors derive from a man aged 35 to 70 with stage I squamous cell lung carcinoma. The CDR3 runs from the conserved cysteine through the conserved F or W. The order of the fields is clone size, J gene, V gene, D gene, CDR3 length, CDR3 DNA, CDR3 protein. A D gene is named only where the DNA matches it firmly. Only some rows state a clone size, as once, few, many or a class for expanded clones.

size: NA; J: TRBJ1-2; V: TRBV29-1; D: TRBD1; length: 10; DNA: TGCAGCGTTGGGACAGGGGTTTTACAGTTC; CDR3: CSVGTGVLQF
size: once; J: TRBJ1-2; V: TRBV5-5; D: TRBD1; length: 14; DNA: TGTGCCAGCAGCTTGGGACAGGGACAGCGTGGCTACACCTTC; CDR3: CASSLGQGQRGYTF
size: NA; J: TRBJ1-4; V: TRBV13; D: NA; length: 14; DNA: TGTGCCAGCAGCTTACAGGGAACTAATGAAAAACTGTTTTTT; CDR3: CASSLQGTNEKLFF
size: few; J: TRBJ2-1; V: TRBV7-2; D: NA; length: 13; DNA: TGTGCCAGCAGCCCCCAGGGTCCGCATGAGCAGTTCTTC; CDR3: CASSPQGPHEQFF
size: NA; J: TRBJ1-6; V: TRBV19; D: TRBD1; length: 16; DNA: TGTGCCAGTAGGCCGCGGGACAGGGGAGGTTTAACACCCCTCCACTTT; CDR3: CASRPRDRGGLTPLHF
size: NA; J: TRBJ1-6; V: TRBV7-9; D: NA; length: 15; DNA: TGTGCCAGCAACTCTCTGGACTCCTATAATTCACCCCTCCACTTT; CDR3: CASNSLDSYNSPLHF
size: NA; J: TRBJ1-2; V: TRBV7-9; D: NA; length: 15; DNA: TGTGCCAGCAGCTTAGAACAAATAGCTAACTATGGCTACACCTTC; CDR3: CASSLEQIANYGYTF
size: NA; J: TRBJ2-5; V: TRBV7-2; D: NA; length: 15; DNA: TGTGCCAGCAGCTCCCTCCGGGGAAGGAAAGAGACCCAGTACTTC; CDR3: CASSSLRGRKETQYF
size: NA; J: TRBJ2-7; V: TRBV6-1; D: NA; length: 15; DNA: TGTGCCAGCAGTGGATGGGGAGGGGGGATCGACGAGCAGTACTTC; CDR3: CASSGWGGGIDEQYF
size: NA; J: TRBJ1-5; V: TRBV2; D: NA; length: 13; DNA: TGTGCCAGCAGTCTGGACACCGATCAGCCCCAGCATTTT; CDR3: CASSLDTDQPQHF
size: NA; J: TRBJ2-6; V: TRBV27; D: NA; length: 13; DNA: TGTGCCAGCAGTTTAGATGGGGCCAACGTCCTGACTTTC; CDR3: CASSLDGANVLTF
size: once; J: TRBJ2-5; V: TRBV5-1; D: NA; length: 14; DNA: TGCGCCAGCAGCTTGGTTTCGGGGGAAGAGACCCAGTACTTC; CDR3: CASSLVSGEETQYF
size: NA; J: TRBJ2-3; V: TRBV5-4; D: NA; length: 14; DNA: TGTGCCAGCAGCCGGACAGAGAGCACAGATACGCAGTATTTT; CDR3: CASSRTESTDTQYF
size: NA; J: TRBJ1-6; V: TRBV2; D: TRBD1; length: 17; DNA: TGTGCCAGCACACCCGACGGACAGGGGGCCGCCTTCAGGCCCCTCCACTTT; CDR3: CASTPDGQGAAFRPLHF
size: once; J: TRBJ2-7; V: TRBV5-1; D: NA; length: 15; DNA: TGCGCCAGCAGCTTGGAACCCAGTCAAGTCTACGAGCAGTACTTC; CDR3: CASSLEPSQVYEQYF
size: once; J: TRBJ1-1; V: TRBV5-8; D: NA; length: 14; DNA: TGTGCCAGCAGCTTGGCCACCTGGGGGGCTGAAGCTTTCTTT; CDR3: CASSLATWGAEAFF
size: NA; J: TRBJ1-1; V: TRBV2; D: NA; length: 15; DNA: TGTGCCAGCCGGCTAAGACGTCCCTCACAAGCGACAGCTTTCTTT; CDR3: CASRLRRPSQATAFF
size: NA; J: TRBJ2-7; V: TRBV6-5; D: NA; length: 16; DNA: TGTGCCAGCAGTTACTACGGGGCGACGAGCTCCTACGAGCAGTACTTC; CDR3: CASSYYGATSSYEQYF
size: NA; J: TRBJ1-1; V: TRBV6-5; D: NA; length: 13; DNA: TGTGCCAGCAGTTCACCTAAGTATGGTGAAGCTTTCTTT; CDR3: CASSSPKYGEAFF
size: NA; J: TRBJ1-4; V: TRBV11-2; D: NA; length: 15; DNA: TGTGCCAGCACTGAGTGGGGGGCTCGGGGTGAAAAACTGTTTTTT; CDR3: CASTEWGARGEKLFF
size: NA; J: TRBJ1-1; V: TRBV5-1; D: TRBD1; length: 14; DNA: TGCGCCAGCAGCGCCGGACAGGCGAACACTGAAGCTTTCTTT; CDR3: CASSAGQANTEAFF
size: NA; J: TRBJ2-2; V: TRBV2; D: NA; length: 14; DNA: TGTGCCACCTTGGGACACCGTAACACCGGGGAGCTGTTTTTT; CDR3: CATLGHRNTGELFF
size: NA; J: TRBJ2-3; V: TRBV7-9; D: TRBD2; length: 15; DNA: TGTGCCAGCAGCTTAGAAGGGAGGGGTGTTCTGACGCAGTATTTT; CDR3: CASSLEGRGVLTQYF
size: NA; J: TRBJ1-1; V: TRBV5-1; D: NA; length: 14; DNA: TGCGCCAGCAGCTTCGCCGGGATGAACACTGAAGCTTTCTTT; CDR3: CASSFAGMNTEAFF
size: few; J: TRBJ1-6; V: TRBV5-1; D: TRBD1; length: 15; DNA: TGCGCCAGCAGCTTGCAGGGGGATCTCAATTCACCCCTCCACTTT; CDR3: CASSLQGDLNSPLHF
size: NA; J: TRBJ2-3; V: TRBV7-8; D: TRBD1; length: 15; DNA: TGTGCCAGCAGCTTAAGGGACAGGGGTTCAGATACGCAGTATTTT; CDR3: CASSLRDRGSDTQYF
size: once; J: TRBJ1-3; V: TRBV9; D: NA; length: 12; DNA: TGTGCCAGCAGCGGAGAGGGCCACACCATATATTTT; CDR3: CASSGEGHTIYF
size: NA; J: TRBJ1-5; V: TRBV7-6; D: TRBD1; length: 16; DNA: TGTGCCAGCAGCCCACAACAGGGGAATGGCAATCAGCCCCAGCATTTT; CDR3: CASSPQQGNGNQPQHF
size: NA; J: TRBJ1-6; V: TRBV19; D: NA; length: 15; DNA: TGTGCCAGTAGGGTCGAAGGGGTTTCCAATTCACCCCTCCACTTT; CDR3: CASRVEGVSNSPLHF
size: once; J: TRBJ1-1; V: TRBV5-1; D: NA; length: 14; DNA: TGCGCCAGCAGCCGACGACAGGATAACACTGAAGCTTTCTTT; CDR3: CASSRRQDNTEAFF
size: NA; J: TRBJ1-1; V: TRBV7-9; D: NA; length: 14; DNA: TGTGCCAGCAGCTTTACGGCCTTGAACACTGAAGCTTTCTTT; CDR3: CASSFTALNTEAFF
size: few; J: TRBJ1-6; V: TRBV6-5; D: TRBD1; length: 15; DNA: TGTGCCAGCAGTTACGAAGGACAGGGAAGTTCACCCCTCCACTTT; CDR3: CASSYEGQGSSPLHF
size: once; J: TRBJ2-4; V: TRBV18; D: TRBD1; length: 16; DNA: TGTGCCAGCTCAGCCACAGGGGCCCTAGCCAAAAACATTCAGTACTTC; CDR3: CASSATGALAKNIQYF
size: NA; J: TRBJ1-1; V: TRBV6-5; D: NA; length: 15; DNA: TGTGCCAGCAGTTACGGGGTGGGCATGAACACTGAAGCTTTCTTT; CDR3: CASSYGVGMNTEAFF
size: NA; J: TRBJ1-2; V: TRBV6-5; D: NA; length: 15; DNA: TGTGCCAGCAGTTACTCTACCTTAGGGGTCTATGGCTACACCTTC; CDR3: CASSYSTLGVYGYTF
size: NA; J: TRBJ1-5; V: TRBV28; D: NA; length: 17; DNA: TGTGCCAGCAGTTTGAGTGGGCCCGGGGCCTCCAATCAGCCCCAGCATTTT; CDR3: CASSLSGPGASNQPQHF
size: once; J: TRBJ2-5; V: TRBV27; D: TRBD1; length: 15; DNA: TGTGCCAGCCGGGGGACAGGGCATAAAGGGGGGACCCAGTACTTC; CDR3: CASRGTGHKGGTQYF
size: few; J: TRBJ1-2; V: TRBV28; D: NA; length: 12; DNA: TGTGCCAGCACCTCGGGACCTTATGGCTACACCTTC; CDR3: CASTSGPYGYTF
size: once; J: TRBJ1-5; V: TRBV6-1; D: NA; length: 15; DNA: TGTGCCAGCAGTGAAGCGGCCGGGTCCTATCAGCCCCAGCATTTT; CDR3: CASSEAAGSYQPQHF
size: NA; J: TRBJ1-2; V: TRBV5-1; D: NA; length: 15; DNA: TGCGCCAGCAGCCCGACGGGAGCCGGGTCCTATGGCTACACCTTC; CDR3: CASSPTGAGSYGYTF
size: NA; J: TRBJ1-4; V: TRBV4-3; D: TRBD1; length: 16; DNA: TGCGCCAGCAGCCAAGATTGGCAGGGGGAAAATGAAAAACTGTTTTTT; CDR3: CASSQDWQGENEKLFF
size: NA; J: TRBJ2-5; V: TRBV7-2; D: NA; length: 14; DNA: TGTGCCAGCAGCACACAGGGAAGGACGGAGACCCAGTACTTC; CDR3: CASSTQGRTETQYF
size: NA; J: TRBJ1-3; V: TRBV28; D: TRBD1; length: 14; DNA: TGTGCCAGCAATACTGGACAGGAAGGAAACACCATATATTTT; CDR3: CASNTGQEGNTIYF
size: NA; J: TRBJ1-6; V: TRBV6-5; D: NA; length: 13; DNA: TGTGCCAGCACCGAGGGGGGAGGTTCACCCCTCCACTTT; CDR3: CASTEGGGSPLHF
size: NA; J: TRBJ2-1; V: TRBV11-3; D: NA; length: 12; DNA: TGTGCCAGCAGCCGCCCGGGGAATGAGCAGTTCTTC; CDR3: CASSRPGNEQFF
size: NA; J: TRBJ2-3; V: TRBV27; D: NA; length: 15; DNA: TGTGCCAGCAGGATGACTACCTCGAGCACAGATACGCAGTATTTT; CDR3: CASRMTTSSTDTQYF
size: NA; J: TRBJ1-3; V: TRBV5-4; D: NA; length: 16; DNA: TGTGCCAGCAGCTTGGGGGGACGGAGCTCTGGAAACACCATATATTTT; CDR3: CASSLGGRSSGNTIYF
size: NA; J: TRBJ2-7; V: TRBV27; D: TRBD2; length: 16; DNA: TGTGCCAGCAGTTTGGGCGGGGGGGCTTTTTTCTACGAGCAGTACTTC; CDR3: CASSLGGGAFFYEQYF
size: NA; J: TRBJ2-4; V: TRBV5-1; D: TRBD2; length: 13; DNA: TGCGCCAGCAGCTCGGGACTACAAAACATTCAGTACTTC; CDR3: CASSSGLQNIQYF
size: NA; J: TRBJ1-2; V: TRBV15; D: NA; length: 17; DNA: TGTGCCACCAGCAGAGATCCGACAGCCGACATTAGGCGGGGCTACACCTTC; CDR3: CATSRDPTADIRRGYTF
size: NA; J: TRBJ1-2; V: TRBV19; D: NA; length: 16; DNA: TGTGCCAGTAGTATGTTGGGGACTCAGGTCAGATATGGCTACACCTTC; CDR3: CASSMLGTQVRYGYTF
size: NA; J: TRBJ1-5; V: TRBV6-1; D: TRBD1; length: 15; DNA: TGTGCCAGCAGTGAGGTAGGACAGGGCAATCAGCCCCAGCATTTT; CDR3: CASSEVGQGNQPQHF
size: once; J: TRBJ2-7; V: TRBV7-2; D: NA; length: 14; DNA: TGTGCCAGCAGCTTAGTTAGGGGACCCTACGAGCAGTACTTC; CDR3: CASSLVRGPYEQYF
size: NA; J: TRBJ2-1; V: TRBV12-5; D: TRBD2; length: 15; DNA: TGTGCTAGTGGCGCGCGCGGGGGGGGCTACAATGAGCAGTTCTTC; CDR3: CASGARGGGYNEQFF
size: NA; J: TRBJ2-2; V: TRBV18; D: NA; length: 15; DNA: TGTGCCAGCTCACCGCAAACTCCGGGCCCCGGGGAGCTGTTTTTT; CDR3: CASSPQTPGPGELFF
size: NA; J: TRBJ1-6; V: TRBV30; D: NA; length: 13; DNA: TGTGCCTGGGGTTACTCCTATAATTCACCCCTCCACTTT; CDR3: CAWGYSYNSPLHF
size: few; J: TRBJ2-1; V: TRBV6-6; D: TRBD1; length: 15; DNA: TGTGCCAGCAGTTGGGATGGGACAGGAGACAATGAGCAGTTCTTC; CDR3: CASSWDGTGDNEQFF
size: NA; J: TRBJ2-2; V: TRBV5-1; D: NA; length: 16; DNA: TGCGCCAGCAGCTTGGGGTGGACATCCTTAACCGAGGAGCTGTTTTTT; CDR3: CASSLGWTSLTEELFF
size: once; J: TRBJ1-3; V: TRBV4-2; D: TRBD1; length: 18; DNA: TGTGCCAGCAGCCAAGACCGGCTCGGGACAGGTAGAAGAAACACCATATATTTT; CDR3: CASSQDRLGTGRRNTIYF
size: NA; J: TRBJ2-4; V: TRBV28; D: NA; length: 14; DNA: TGTGCCAGCACCCTAGGGGGGGTCGGAAACATTCAGTACTTC; CDR3: CASTLGGVGNIQYF